The 17 T cell receptor beta chains in this list originate from one sample, sequenced in a study of metastatic and nonmetastatic thyroid tumors. Thyroid surgery was performed in patients who had received no treatment beforehand. Using MiXCR, TCRdb reanalyzed the PCR reads. The sample lists about 69,000 clones, more than 13% occurring once. The sample consisted of blood. These receptors all stem from a male donor with papillary thyroid cancer or a benign thyroid nodule (not recorded which). Some clones in this sample may be carry-over from other donors' samples.

This clone was counted at least ten times. The sample contains more than one DNA sequence encoding this CDR3. The rearrangement links TRBV9 to TRBJ1-2; D is possibly TRBD1 (6 bases). This CDR3 has 14 amino acids. Germline V lookup: CDR1 SGDLS, CDR2 YYNGEE. Trimming stripped 8 bases from V and 0 bases from J, with 14 bases between. The DNA of the CDR3 is TGTGCCAGTTCGGGGGCAGTCTCTAACTATGGCTACACCTTC. It specifies CASSGAVSNYGYTF. Combining the CDR3 with reference TRBV9 and TRBJ1-2 gives the whole variable domain DSGVTQTPKHLITATGQRVTLRCSPRSGDLSVYWYQQSLDQGLQFLIQYYNGEERAKGNILERFSAQQFPDLHSELNLSSLELGDSALYFCASSGAVSNYGYTFGSGTRLTVV.

This clone was found many times. This specimen includes other DNA sequences encoding the same CDR3. The chain carries TRBV6-1 and TRBJ2-1, with 9 positions matching TRBD2. V lost 6 bases and J lost 2; bases outside the gene matches: 5. CDR1 and CDR2 from the germline V gene are MNHNS and SASEGT. The length of the CDR3 is 15 residues. The CDR3, as DNA: TGTGCCAGCAGACCACAGCGGGAGGCCTACAATGAGCAGTTCTTC. This sequence encodes CASRPQREAYNEQFF.

This clone has at least ten counts. Lacking the conserved final phenylalanine or tryptophan, this CDR3 likely reflects a read error. This sequence joins TRBV24-1 and TRBJ1-1, with TRBD1 matching 10 bases. The CDR3 covers 16 residues. With V trimmed by 2 bases and J by 7 bases, 9 bases remained unmatched. Germline V gene sequence: CDR1 KGHDR, CDR2 SFDVKD. The chain's CDR3 is CATSDSGTGVPIEAFS. CDR3 DNA: TGTGCCACCAGTGATTCCGGGACAGGGGTCCCTATTGAAGCTTTCTCT.

There are many counts of this clone. This chain connects TRBV20-1 to TRBJ1-1, with D tentatively TRBD1 (5 bases). The CDR3 runs 15 residues. Trimming took off 5 bases at V and 1 base at J, with 17 bases between the two ends. Looked up from germline, CDR1 is DFQATT and CDR2 is SNEGSKA (reference sequence). The CDR3 reads CSAADPQGWNTEAFF. The CDR3 coding sequence is TGCAGTGCTGCCGACCCCCAGGGTTGGAACACTGAAGCTTTCTTT.

This clone showed up many times. The chain has TRBV2 and TRBJ2-7; the D is unclear. V gave up 10 bases and J gave up 3 bases, with 13 bases separating them. The CDR3 has 12 amino acids. The V gene's germline CDR1 is SNHLY and CDR2 FYNNEI. The CDR3 is CAIPRSGYEQYV. CDR3 nucleotide sequence: TGTGCCATCCCGAGGTCGGGCTACGAGCAGTACGTC.

About this clone: Just one base apart from a much larger clone, this may be a read error. Other DNA sequences in this specimen translate into the identical CDR3. The chain employs TRBV15 and TRBJ2-3, with a possible D match to TRBD1 (7 bases). The V gene's germline CDR1 is LNHNV and CDR2 YYDKDF (reference sequence). V lost 5 bases and J lost 2, with 17 bases in between. This CDR3 has 16 amino acids. The DNA for the CDR3 is TGTGCCACCAGCGCGGACTACAGGGGTACCACAGATACGCAGTATTTT. As protein: CATSADYRGTTDTQYF.

This clone was detected many times. This chain joins TRBV30 and TRBJ1-2, with 8 bases aligning to TRBD1. CDR1 GTSNPN and CDR2 SVGIG come from the germline V gene (reference sequence). CDR3 size: 14 residues. V lost 5 bases and J lost 0; bases outside the gene matches: 5. For the CDR3, the DNA is TGTGCCTGGCAGGGGGCATTCACTAACTATGGCTACACCTTC. Amino acid sequence: CAWQGAFTNYGYTF. Using reference TRBV30 and TRBJ1-2 for the parts outside the CDR3, the full variable domain is SQTIHQWPATLVQPVGSPLSLECTVEGTSNPNLYWYRQAAGRGLQLLFYSVGIGQISSEVPQNLSASRPQDRQFILSSKKLLLSDSGFYLCAWQGAFTNYGYTFGSGTRLTVV.

This clone was found many times. A clone one base away is much larger, so this may be a read error. The rearrangement joins TRBV5-1 to TRBJ1-1; weak D call: TRBD1 (5 bases). There are 14 residues in the CDR3. The germline V gene encodes CDR1 SGHRS and CDR2 YFSETQ. The V end was cut by 4 bases, the J end by 0 bases, with 10 bases between. CDR3 residues: CASSRTRMNTEAFF. CDR3 nucleotides: TGCGCCAGCAGCAGGACAAGGATGAACACTGAAGCTTTCTTT.

This clone was seen many times. V usage is TRBV5-8 and J usage is TRBJ2-2; D gene ambiguous. This CDR3 spans 14 amino acids. V gave up 0 bases and J gave up 1 base, with 4 bases separating them. Germline loops: CDR1 SGHTS, CDR2 YDEGEE. The CDR3 DNA follows: TGTGCCAGCAGCTTGGTTCAGAACACCGGGGAGCTGTTTTTT. As protein: CASSLVQNTGELFF.

Ten or more counts support this clone. The chain uses TRBV2 and TRBJ1-1; D is unclear. The CDR3 spans 14 residues. Per germline, CDR1 SNHLY and CDR2 FYNNEI. Trimming shortened V by 1 base and J by 2 bases, and 8 bases separated the two germline ends. CDR3 protein: CASSEVGLNTEAFF. The CDR3 coding sequence is TGTGCCAGCAGTGAAGTTGGGCTAAACACTGAAGCTTTCTTT.

This clone was picked up many times. This chain links TRBV28 with TRBJ2-5; 7 bases line up with TRBD1. This CDR3 has 16 amino acids. Losses at the gene ends were 5 bases for V and 0 bases for J; bases not matched to a gene: 9. Germline CDR1 and CDR2: MDHEN and SYDVKM. The chain's CDR3 is CASSDSDRTYQETQYF. Here the CDR3 DNA reads TGTGCCAGCAGTGACTCGGACAGGACGTACCAAGAGACCCAGTACTTC.

This clone was detected only a few times. A much larger clone sits a single nucleotide away, making a read error possible. The chain joins TRBV28 to TRBJ1-4; unclear D gene. The V gene's germline CDR1 is MDHEN and CDR2 SYDVKM. This CDR3 is built from 13 residues. V gave up 5 bases and J gave up 6 bases, with 10 bases separating them. CDR3 region: CASSTRRDEKLFF. As DNA, the CDR3 is TGTGCCAGCAGTACCCGAAGAGATGAAAAACTGTTTTTT. The full variable domain, in which reference TRBV28 and TRBJ1-4 provide the parts outside the CDR3, is DVKVTQSSRYLVKRTGEKVFLECVQDMDHENMFWYRQDPGLGLRLIYFSYDVKMKEKGDIPEGYSVSREKKERFSLILESASTNQTSMYLCASSTRRDEKLFFGSGTQLSVL.

Comments on this clone: Other DNA variants within this sample encode the same CDR3. The chain recombines TRBV6-2 or TRBV6-3 with TRBJ2-7, with 11 positions matching TRBD2. The V segment lost 10 bases and the J segment 4 bases; nucleotides outside the gene matches: 6. The CDR3 loop spans 13 amino acids. Germline assignment: CDR1 MNHEY and CDR2 SVGEGT. CDR3 protein: CATQGLAVYEQYF. The CDR3 nucleotides are TGTGCCACCCAGGGACTAGCGGTATACGAGCAGTACTTC.

With respect to this clone: With a much larger clone just one base away, this may be a read error. The CDR3 DNA reads as TGTGCCATCGGTGAGTACAGGGGGTCGTACAATGAGCAGTTCTTC. Residues: CAIGEYRGSYNEQFF. The chain employs TRBV10-3 and TRBJ2-1, with TRBD1 identical over 8 bases. The length of the CDR3 is 15 residues. CDR1 and CDR2 (germline): ENHRY, SYGVKD.

Ten or more counts support this clone. The gene calls are TRBV27 and TRBJ2-1; 9 bases are a match to TRBD1. This CDR3 has 14 amino acids. CDR1 is MNHEY and CDR2 is SMNVEV in the germline V gene (reference sequence). Trimming at V came to 4 bases and at J to 6 bases, leaving 4 bases not matched to a gene. The CDR3 is CASSSGQGPNEQFF. CDR3 DNA sequence: TGTGCCAGCAGTTCGGGACAGGGTCCCAATGAGCAGTTCTTC.

The table lists this clone with many counts. V gene TRBV20-1 combines with J gene TRBJ2-1; D may be TRBD2 (6 bases). The CDR3 sequence is 15 residues long. The germline gives CDR1 DFQATT, CDR2 SNEGSKA (reference sequence). For the CDR3, the DNA is TGCTCCCGCCTCATCGCGGGGAGCTCCTACAATGAGCAGTTCTTC. Its translation is CSRLIAGSSYNEQFF.

Details on this clone: It may be a read error: a sequence one base away is much more abundant. Other DNA sequences in the sample encode the same CDR3. This chain connects TRBV19 to TRBJ2-3, with TRBD2 matching over 12 bases. CDR1 and CDR2 from the germline V gene are LNHDA and SQIVND (reference sequence). CDR3 length: 15 amino acids. J gave up 3 bases and V 5 bases, and 3 bases lay outside the gene matches. CDR3 sequence reads: CASSPSGRVTDTQYF. The CDR3 coding sequence is TGTGCCAGTAGTCCTAGCGGGAGGGTTACAGATACGCAGTATTTT.